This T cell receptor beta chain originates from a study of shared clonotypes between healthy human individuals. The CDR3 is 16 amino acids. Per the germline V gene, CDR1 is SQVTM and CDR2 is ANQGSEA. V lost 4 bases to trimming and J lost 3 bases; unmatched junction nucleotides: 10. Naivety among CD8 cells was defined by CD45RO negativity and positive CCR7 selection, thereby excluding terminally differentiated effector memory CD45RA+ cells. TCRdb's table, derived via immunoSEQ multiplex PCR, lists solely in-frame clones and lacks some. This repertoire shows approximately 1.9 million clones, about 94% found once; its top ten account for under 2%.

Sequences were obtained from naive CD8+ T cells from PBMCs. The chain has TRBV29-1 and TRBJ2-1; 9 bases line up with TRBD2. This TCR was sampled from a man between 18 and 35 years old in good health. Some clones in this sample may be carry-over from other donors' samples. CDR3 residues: CSVVPRLAGNYNEQFF. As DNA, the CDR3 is TGCAGCGTTGTGCCCCGCCTAGCGGGAAACTACAATGAGCAGTTCTTC.